What follows are 11 T cell receptor beta chains derived from one specimen sequenced in a study of cytomegalovirus exposure and HLA in healthy donors. Amplification used 60 Vbeta primers and 13 Jbeta primers. Libraries were prepared by immunoSEQ multiplex PCR; TCRdb keeps only in-frame clonotypes and omits some of them. This repertoire comprises about 170,000 clones; its ten largest clones make up around 0.8%. Sequenced material: PBMCs. The receptors derive from a woman aged 18-35 years in good health and CMV-seropositive.

The V and J genes are TRBV7-7 and TRBJ2-1; 7 bases agree with TRBD2. Germline CDR1 reads SSHAT; CDR2 reads FNYEAQ (reference sequence). The J segment lost 6 bases and the V segment lost 5 bases, leaving 7 bases of the junction unmatched. CDR3 length equals 14 residues. In nucleotides, the CDR3 is TGTGCCAGCAGCGTATCTAGCGGTGGCAATGAGCAGTTCTTC. It codes for CASSVSSGGNEQFF.

The chain uses TRBV10-1 and TRBJ1-1; maybe TRBD1 (6 bases). This CDR3 has 13 residues. Deletions cut 6 bases from V and 3 bases from J, with 11 bases between. CDR1 is WNHNN and CDR2 is SYGVQD in the germline V gene (reference sequence). The CDR3 nucleotides are TGCGCCAGCAGCTCGGACAGCTACACTGAAGCTTTCTTT. It encodes CASSSDSYTEAFF.

V and J are TRBV7-6 and TRBJ2-6, with TRBD2 as a possible D gene (5 bases). This CDR3 has 15 residues. Trimming pared 6 bases from V and 1 base from J, leaving 10 bases between. Germline values: CDR1 SGHVS, CDR2 FNYEAQ. The DNA of the CDR3 is TGTGCCAGCAGGTCTCTAGCTTCTGGGGCCAACGTCCTGACTTTC. Translating it yields CASRSLASGANVLTF.

CDR3 sequence: CASSFLNGYTF. CDR3 nucleotide sequence: TGTGCCAGCAGCTTTCTTAATGGCTACACCTTC. The rearrangement joins TRBV5-6 to TRBJ1-2; D remains ambiguous. Germline V CDR1 and CDR2: SGHDT, YYEEEE. CDR3 size: 11 residues. V shed 2 bases and J shed 6 bases, with 5 bases lying between them.

This rearrangement joins TRBV5-1 to TRBJ2-3, with a weak D call TRBD2 (5 bases). CDR1 SGHRS and CDR2 YFSETQ come from the germline V gene. This CDR3 region has 19 residues. The ends were cut back, 3 bases at V and 2 bases at J, with 25 bases in the middle. As DNA, the CDR3 is TGCGCCAGCAGCTGGGGAGAATTTACGACTTACCGATTCACAGATACGCAGTATTTT. It is translated as CASSWGEFTTYRFTDTQYF.

The chain links TRBV6-1 to TRBJ2-7; the D gene is possibly TRBD2 (5 bases). CDR3 length equals 15 residues. Germline loops: CDR1 MNHNS, CDR2 SASEGT. Trimming left V 6 bases short and J 0 bases short, with 15 bases between. The CDR3 is CASRLAGAISYEQYF. The CDR3 DNA sequence: TGTGCCAGCAGGCTGGCGGGTGCGATCTCCTACGAGCAGTACTTC.

This chain joins TRBV27 and TRBJ2-7; D is perhaps TRBD1 (6 bases). The CDR3 extends over 17 amino acids. Germline V lookup: CDR1 MNHEY, CDR2 SMNVEV (reference sequence). Deletions cut 1 base from V and 2 bases from J, with 18 bases between. The CDR3: CASSLYPQGKLTYEQYF. CDR3 nucleotide sequence: TGTGCCAGCAGTTTATACCCTCAGGGGAAACTAACCTACGAGCAGTACTTC.

The chain uses TRBV2 and TRBJ2-1, with TRBD2 matching 12 bases. The germline V gene has CDR1 SNHLY and CDR2 FYNNEI. This CDR3 comprises 15 residues. Losses at the gene ends were 6 bases for V and 6 bases for J; bases not matched to a gene: 6. Here the CDR3 reads CASRVTSGGSNEQFF. In nucleotides, the CDR3 is TGTGCCAGCAGGGTGACTAGCGGGGGCTCCAATGAGCAGTTCTTC.

The chain couples TRBV14 to TRBJ2-7; 11 bases line up with TRBD2. Per germline, CDR1 SGHDN and CDR2 FVKESK. Germline trimming cut 5 bases from V and 2 bases from J; bases unmatched to any gene: 8. The CDR3 loop spans 16 amino acids. CDR3 loop: CASSDEGTSGPYEQYF. For the CDR3, the DNA is TGTGCCAGCAGCGACGAAGGGACTAGCGGCCCCTACGAGCAGTACTTC.

The chain recombines TRBV6-5 with TRBJ2-7, with 9 bases identical to TRBD2. Per the germline V gene, CDR1 is MNHEY and CDR2 is SVGAGI. Trimming removed 5 bases from V and 5 bases from J; junction bases left unmatched: 10. The CDR3 runs 15 residues. DNA for the CDR3: TGTGCCAGCAGTGCCCCGGGACTAGCTGCCCACGAGCAGTACTTC. Residues: CASSAPGLAAHEQYF.

The chain couples TRBV27 to TRBJ2-7; D not certain. CDR3 size: 13 residues. V shed 4 bases and J shed 2 bases, with 9 bases lying between them. Germline assignment: CDR1 MNHEY and CDR2 SMNVEV (reference sequence). The CDR3 region is CASSSVPTYEQYF. Written as DNA, the CDR3 is TGTGCCAGCAGTTCAGTCCCGACCTACGAGCAGTACTTC.